The sequence of this TCR beta chain was determined in a study of T cells in Graves' hyperthyroidism and ophthalmopathy. In its sample, this clonotype was seen many times. Its antigen is unknown. RNA transcripts served as the template for amplifying TCR beta CDR3 regions. When the TCR CDR3 underwent first-round RT-PCR, the HTBI primer set was used. TCRdb reanalysed the multiplex PCR reads using MiXCR and keeps one entry per CDR3 protein. The table has 750,000 to 900,000 distinct CDR3 sequences, 38% seen once. Study-level results: Among clonotypes expanded in thyroid above 0.001, most were also found in blood.

What was sequenced was blood. The TCR comes from a man aged 18 to 29 with Graves' hyperthyroidism.

The CDR3 region has the DNA TGCAGCGTTGAAGAAGGGGGGGGTCAGCCCCAGCATTTT. Its protein is CSVEEGGGQPQHF. The rearrangement uses TRBV29-1 and TRBJ1-5, with a tentative D call TRBD1 (6 bases). The CDR3 has 13 amino acids. Trimming removed 0 bases at V and 6 bases at J, with 9 bases between. CDR1 is SQVTM, CDR2 ANQGSEA, per germline.